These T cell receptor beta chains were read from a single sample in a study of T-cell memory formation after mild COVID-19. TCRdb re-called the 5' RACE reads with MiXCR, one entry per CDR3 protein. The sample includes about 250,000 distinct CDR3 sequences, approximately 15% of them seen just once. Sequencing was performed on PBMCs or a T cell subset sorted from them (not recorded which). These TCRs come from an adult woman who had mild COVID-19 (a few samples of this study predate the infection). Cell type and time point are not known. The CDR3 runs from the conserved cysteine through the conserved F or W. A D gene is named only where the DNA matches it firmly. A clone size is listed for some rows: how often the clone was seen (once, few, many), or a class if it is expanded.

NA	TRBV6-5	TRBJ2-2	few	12	TGTGCCAGCCAGGGGAACACCGGGGAGCTGTTTTTT	CASQGNTGELFF
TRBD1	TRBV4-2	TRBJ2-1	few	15	TGTGCCAGCAGCCCCTCGCCTGACAGGGGGGATGAGCAGTTCTTC	CASSPSPDRGDEQFF
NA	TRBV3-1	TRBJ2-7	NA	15	TGTGCCAGCAGCCGGGGACTTACTGGCTCCTACGAGCAGTACTTC	CASSRGLTGSYEQYF
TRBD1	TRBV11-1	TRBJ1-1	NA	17	TGTGCCAGCAGCTCCACGACAGGGGGAGATATCAACACTGAAGCTTTCTTT	CASSSTTGGDINTEAFF
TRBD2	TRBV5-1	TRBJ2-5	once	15	TGCGCCAGCAGCCAAACGGCTAGCGGGAGAGAGACCCAGTACTTC	CASSQTASGRETQYF
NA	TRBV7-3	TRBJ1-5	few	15	TGTGCCAGCAGCTTATTCGGCAGTGGCAATCAGCCCCAGCATTTT	CASSLFGSGNQPQHF
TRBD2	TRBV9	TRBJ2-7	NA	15	TGTGCCAGCAGCCGCCGGGCTAGCGGGGTCGACGAGCAGTACTTC	CASSRRASGVDEQYF
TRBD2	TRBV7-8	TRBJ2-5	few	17	TGTGCCAGCAGCTTCAGGGGGCTAGCGGGAGGTTTCGAGACCCAGTACTTC	CASSFRGLAGGFETQYF
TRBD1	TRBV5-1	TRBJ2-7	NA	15	TGCGCCAGCAGCCCCTCCGGGACAGAGCATGCCGAGCAGTACTTC	CASSPSGTEHAEQYF
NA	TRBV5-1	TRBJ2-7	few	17	TGCGCCAGCAGCTTGTGGGGGGGGACAGCAAATTCCTACGAGCAGTACTTC	CASSLWGGTANSYEQYF
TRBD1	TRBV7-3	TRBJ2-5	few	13	TGTGCCAGCAGCTTAGAAGCAGGGGGGACCCAGTACTTC	CASSLEAGGTQYF
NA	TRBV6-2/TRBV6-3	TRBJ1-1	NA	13	TGTGCCACCTCTAGGGCAGGTTGGACTGAAGCTTTCTTT	CATSRAGWTEAFF
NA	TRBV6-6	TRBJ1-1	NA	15	TGTGCCAGCAGTCCTCAGGGACGGGGGGCGACTGAAGCTTTCTTT	CASSPQGRGATEAFF
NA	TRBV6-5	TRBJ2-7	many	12	TGTGCCAGCAGCCACACACCCTACGAGCAGTACTTC	CASSHTPYEQYF
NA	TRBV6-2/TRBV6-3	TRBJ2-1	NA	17	TGTGCCAGCAGTTACCCACTAGGGGGGGGCTCCTACAATGAGCAGTTCTTC	CASSYPLGGGSYNEQFF
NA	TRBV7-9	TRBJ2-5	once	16	TGTGCCAGCAGCAGAATCACTAGAGGTCCGCCAGAGACCCAGTACTTC	CASSRITRGPPETQYF
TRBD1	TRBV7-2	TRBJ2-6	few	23	TGTGCCAGCAGCTTAAGGTCCTGGGGGACAGGGGTATCGTCCCGCTCTGGGGCCAACGTCCTGACTTTC	CASSLRSWGTGVSSRSGANVLTF
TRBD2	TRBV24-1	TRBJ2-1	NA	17	TGTGCCACCAGTGATTTGGAGGGACTAGCGGGGGGACGTGAGCAGTTCTTC	CATSDLEGLAGGREQFF
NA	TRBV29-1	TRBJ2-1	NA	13	TGCAGCGTTGCCAGGGGCGGGGACAATGAGCAGTTCTTC	CSVARGGDNEQFF
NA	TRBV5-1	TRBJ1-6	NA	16	TGCGCCAGCAGCTTGGAGGCAGGGGCCCATAATTCACCCCTCCACTTT	CASSLEAGAHNSPLHF
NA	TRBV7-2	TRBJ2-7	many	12	TGTGCCAGCAGAGCCGCCCCGGGGGAGCAGTACTTC	CASRAAPGEQYF
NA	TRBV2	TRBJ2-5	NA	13	TGTGCCAGCCGCCGGGACCAAAGCCGGACCCAGTACTTC	CASRRDQSRTQYF
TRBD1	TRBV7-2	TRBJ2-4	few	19	TGTGCCAGCAGCTCACCCCGGGACAGGGGGCGCGGAGCCAAAAACATTCAGTACTTC	CASSSPRDRGRGAKNIQYF
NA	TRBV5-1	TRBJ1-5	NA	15	TGCGCCAGCAGCTTGACCGGGCTGGTGAGTCAGCCCCAGCATTTT	CASSLTGLVSQPQHF